This is a list of T cell receptor beta chains from one sample in a study of beta chain features in type 1 diabetes. Clones were sequenced by immunoSEQ multiplex PCR, and TCRdb holds only the in-frame ones, with some missing. The table has under 300,000 clones, over 11% seen once. The source material was naive CD4+ T cells from blood. The receptors were gathered from a man aged 25-45 years with type 1 diabetes. CDR3s include the opening cysteine and the closing phenylalanine or tryptophan. A D gene is named only where the DNA matches it firmly. Size is stated for part of the rows, as once, few or many counts, or as a class when the clone is expanded.

d_call: TRBD1
v_call: TRBV6-5
j_call: TRBJ2-7
clone_size: few
cdr3_nt: TGTGCCAGCAGTCCGGACAGGGTCTACGAGCAGTACTTC
cdr3_aa: CASSPDRVYEQYF

d_call: .
v_call: TRBV14
j_call: TRBJ2-5
clone_size: .
cdr3_nt: TGTGCCAGCAGCCAGACTCGGGAGACCCAGTACTTC
cdr3_aa: CASSQTRETQYF

d_call: TRBD1
v_call: TRBV11-1
j_call: TRBJ2-1
clone_size: few
cdr3_nt: TGTGCCAGCAGCCCACCCGGGACAGTAGTCTATGAGCAGTTCTTC
cdr3_aa: CASSPPGTVVYEQFF

d_call: .
v_call: TRBV5-1
j_call: TRBJ2-7
clone_size: .
cdr3_nt: TGCGCCAGCAGCCTGTATGTGACATCGTACGAGCAGTACTTC
cdr3_aa: CASSLYVTSYEQYF

d_call: TRBD1
v_call: TRBV15
j_call: TRBJ2-3
clone_size: .
cdr3_nt: TGTGCCACCAGCAGGCGCCAGGGGGACGATACGCAGTATTTT
cdr3_aa: CATSRRQGDDTQYF

d_call: .
v_call: TRBV19
j_call: TRBJ1-6
clone_size: few
cdr3_nt: TGTGCCAGTAGTGAGTGGGCAGGGGCCGGTTCACCCCTCCACTTT
cdr3_aa: CASSEWAGAGSPLHF

d_call: TRBD1
v_call: TRBV6-5
j_call: TRBJ1-1
clone_size: .
cdr3_nt: TGTGCCAGCAGTTACTCCAGGACAGGCGGTGGGACTGAAGCTTTCTTT
cdr3_aa: CASSYSRTGGGTEAFF

d_call: TRBD2
v_call: TRBV27
j_call: TRBJ2-7
clone_size: few
cdr3_nt: TGTGCCAGCAGTTTAGCGGGGACGACTAGCGGGCCCCCAGACGAGCAGTACTTC
cdr3_aa: CASSLAGTTSGPPDEQYF

d_call: TRBD2
v_call: TRBV7-2
j_call: TRBJ2-7
clone_size: few
cdr3_nt: TGTGCCAGCAGTCTAGCGGGAACCTACGAGCAGTACTTC
cdr3_aa: CASSLAGTYEQYF

d_call: TRBD1
v_call: TRBV7-2
j_call: TRBJ2-2
clone_size: .
cdr3_nt: TGTGCCAGCACCCGACAGGGTGGCGGGGAGCTGTTTTTT
cdr3_aa: CASTRQGGGELFF

d_call: .
v_call: TRBV19
j_call: TRBJ1-1
clone_size: few
cdr3_nt: TGTGCCAGTAGTTCACAGGGCGGTAACACTGAAGCTTTCTTT
cdr3_aa: CASSSQGGNTEAFF

d_call: TRBD2
v_call: TRBV5-1
j_call: TRBJ2-5
clone_size: few
cdr3_nt: TGCGCCAGCAGCTACCGGGACTACCAACCTGCCCAGTACTTC
cdr3_aa: CASSYRDYQPAQYF

d_call: .
v_call: TRBV29-1
j_call: TRBJ1-5
clone_size: .
cdr3_nt: TGCAGCGTTGGGACTGACGAGAATCAGCCCCAGCATTTT
cdr3_aa: CSVGTDENQPQHF

d_call: .
v_call: TRBV6-4
j_call: TRBJ1-6
clone_size: few
cdr3_nt: TGTGCCAGCCGCCAAGGGACTGCCAATAATTCACCCCTCCACTTT
cdr3_aa: CASRQGTANNSPLHF

d_call: .
v_call: TRBV27
j_call: TRBJ1-5
clone_size: few
cdr3_nt: TGTGCCAGCAGCCTTGGAGTTTATCAGCCCCAGCATTTT
cdr3_aa: CASSLGVYQPQHF

d_call: .
v_call: TRBV11-3
j_call: TRBJ2-3
clone_size: .
cdr3_nt: TGTGCCAGCAGCCTAACCTTTCCTTACACAGATACGCAGTATTTT
cdr3_aa: CASSLTFPYTDTQYF

d_call: .
v_call: TRBV30
j_call: TRBJ1-1
clone_size: .
cdr3_nt: TGTGCCTGGAGTATAGTTGAAGCTTTCTTT
cdr3_aa: CAWSIVEAFF

d_call: TRBD1
v_call: TRBV7-9
j_call: TRBJ1-1
clone_size: .
cdr3_nt: TGTGCCAGCAGCTCGGGACAGTTGAACACTGAAGCTTTCTTT
cdr3_aa: CASSSGQLNTEAFF

d_call: TRBD1
v_call: TRBV7-9
j_call: TRBJ1-4
clone_size: .
cdr3_nt: TGTGCCAGCAGTCGGACAGGGCAAAATGAAAAACTGTTTTTT
cdr3_aa: CASSRTGQNEKLFF

d_call: .
v_call: TRBV7-9
j_call: TRBJ2-7
clone_size: .
cdr3_nt: TGTGCCAGCAGCTACTACCACGGCCGAACCTACGAGCAGTACTTC
cdr3_aa: CASSYYHGRTYEQYF

d_call: .
v_call: TRBV7-9
j_call: TRBJ1-1
clone_size: .
cdr3_nt: TGTGCCAGCAGGACTGACAGAGACCGGCGCACTGAAGCTTTCTTT
cdr3_aa: CASRTDRDRRTEAFF

d_call: .
v_call: TRBV9
j_call: TRBJ1-1
clone_size: .
cdr3_nt: TGTGCCAGCAGCGTGGGTCGGAGGGGCAACACTGAAGCTTTCTTT
cdr3_aa: CASSVGRRGNTEAFF

d_call: TRBD1
v_call: TRBV6-1
j_call: TRBJ2-7
clone_size: .
cdr3_nt: TGTGCCAGCAGTGGGGACAGGGACTACGAGCAGTACTTC
cdr3_aa: CASSGDRDYEQYF

d_call: TRBD2
v_call: TRBV10-3
j_call: TRBJ2-7
clone_size: few
cdr3_nt: TGTGCCATCAGTGGAGCGGGAGCCGGCGAGCAGTACTTC
cdr3_aa: CAISGAGAGEQYF

d_call: .
v_call: TRBV2
j_call: TRBJ1-6
clone_size: few
cdr3_nt: TGTGCCAGCAGCCCCCCGGGACAAAGGAATTCACCCCTCCACTTT
cdr3_aa: CASSPPGQRNSPLHF

d_call: .
v_call: TRBV29-1
j_call: TRBJ1-2
clone_size: .
cdr3_nt: TGCAGCGTAGGACCGGAGGGCTATGGCTACACCTTC
cdr3_aa: CSVGPEGYGYTF

d_call: TRBD1
v_call: TRBV7-9
j_call: TRBJ1-1
clone_size: .
cdr3_nt: TGTGCCAGCAGTCAAGCAGGGGGAATCCCTGAAGCTTTCTTT
cdr3_aa: CASSQAGGIPEAFF

d_call: TRBD2
v_call: TRBV6-7
j_call: TRBJ2-7
clone_size: .
cdr3_nt: TGTGCCAGCAGCCCCGGGCTAGCGGGGGGGGACCGCGAGCAGTACTTC
cdr3_aa: CASSPGLAGGDREQYF

d_call: .
v_call: TRBV2
j_call: TRBJ1-1
clone_size: .
cdr3_nt: TGTGCCAGCAGTGAAACGGGGATTGGAACTGAAGCTTTCTTT
cdr3_aa: CASSETGIGTEAFF

d_call: .
v_call: TRBV28
j_call: TRBJ2-3
clone_size: .
cdr3_nt: TGTGCCAGCAGTTCCAGCGGAAGCACAGATACGCAGTATTTT
cdr3_aa: CASSSSGSTDTQYF

d_call: .
v_call: TRBV2
j_call: TRBJ1-6
clone_size: .
cdr3_nt: TGTGCCAGCAGGGAGCCGTACTATAATTCACCCCTCCACTTT
cdr3_aa: CASREPYYNSPLHF

d_call: TRBD2
v_call: TRBV18
j_call: TRBJ2-1
clone_size: few
cdr3_nt: TGTGCCAGCTCACCATTCACTAGCGGGGACAATGAGCAGTTCTTC
cdr3_aa: CASSPFTSGDNEQFF

d_call: TRBD2
v_call: TRBV30
j_call: TRBJ2-7
clone_size: few
cdr3_nt: TGTGCCTGGAGTGTACTCGAAGGACTAGCCTACGAGCAGTACTTC
cdr3_aa: CAWSVLEGLAYEQYF

d_call: TRBD1
v_call: TRBV6-5
j_call: TRBJ2-1
clone_size: few
cdr3_nt: TGTGCCAGCAGGGCGACAGGGGGCAACTACAATGAGCAGTTCTTC
cdr3_aa: CASRATGGNYNEQFF

d_call: TRBD1
v_call: TRBV4-1
j_call: TRBJ1-1
clone_size: few
cdr3_nt: TGCGCCAGCAGCCAAGTGGACAGGGAGATCCCTGAAGCTTTCTTT
cdr3_aa: CASSQVDREIPEAFF

d_call: TRBD1
v_call: TRBV5-1
j_call: TRBJ2-5
clone_size: .
cdr3_nt: TGCGCCAGCAGCTTGCGGGACAGGGGCCCAGAAGAGACCCAGTACTTC
cdr3_aa: CASSLRDRGPEETQYF

d_call: TRBD1
v_call: TRBV15
j_call: TRBJ2-7
clone_size: .
cdr3_nt: TGTGCCACCAGCATGGGACAGGGGGAGTACGAGCAGTACTTC
cdr3_aa: CATSMGQGEYEQYF

d_call: TRBD2
v_call: TRBV5-1
j_call: TRBJ2-3
clone_size: few
cdr3_nt: TGCGCCAGCAGCCGACTAGCGGGAAGCACTGATACGCAGTATTTT
cdr3_aa: CASSRLAGSTDTQYF

d_call: .
v_call: TRBV6-1
j_call: TRBJ2-3
clone_size: .
cdr3_nt: TGTGCCAGCAGGAACAGGGTTGCAGATACGCAGTATTTT
cdr3_aa: CASRNRVADTQYF

d_call: .
v_call: TRBV19
j_call: TRBJ1-2
clone_size: .
cdr3_nt: TGTGCCAGTAGGACAACGGAGGCGCGGTATGGCTACACCTTC
cdr3_aa: CASRTTEARYGYTF

d_call: TRBD1
v_call: TRBV9
j_call: TRBJ2-4
clone_size: .
cdr3_nt: TGTGCCAGCAGCTGGGATGACAGGGGAATTCAGTACTTC
cdr3_aa: CASSWDDRGIQYF

d_call: TRBD1
v_call: TRBV10-3
j_call: TRBJ2-7
clone_size: .
cdr3_nt: TGTGCCATCAGTATTAACGGGGACAGGCTTTCCTTC
cdr3_aa: CAISINGDRLSF

d_call: TRBD1
v_call: TRBV29-1
j_call: TRBJ2-5
clone_size: .
cdr3_nt: TGCAGCGTTGGGACAGGAGGCGAAGAGACCCAGTACTTC
cdr3_aa: CSVGTGGEETQYF

d_call: .
v_call: TRBV7-2
j_call: TRBJ2-7
clone_size: .
cdr3_nt: TGTGCCAGCAGCCCCCTGGCGGAAAGCTCCTACGAGCAGTACTTC
cdr3_aa: CASSPLAESSYEQYF

d_call: .
v_call: TRBV5-4
j_call: TRBJ1-4
clone_size: .
cdr3_nt: TGTGCCAGCAGCTTGGGACAGCCTAATGAAAAACTGTTTTTT
cdr3_aa: CASSLGQPNEKLFF

d_call: .
v_call: TRBV5-1
j_call: TRBJ1-5
clone_size: few
cdr3_nt: TGCGCCAGCAGCTTGGATTCCGGGAATGGTCAGCCCCAGCATTTT
cdr3_aa: CASSLDSGNGQPQHF

d_call: TRBD1
v_call: TRBV6-1
j_call: TRBJ2-2
clone_size: .
cdr3_nt: TGTGCCAGCAGGGCGGACAGGGCTAACACCGGGGAGCTGTTTTTT
cdr3_aa: CASRADRANTGELFF

d_call: .
v_call: TRBV29-1
j_call: TRBJ1-1
clone_size: few
cdr3_nt: TGCAGCGTGGAAACCCAGGGGATGAGCACTGAAGCTTTCTTT
cdr3_aa: CSVETQGMSTEAFF

d_call: .
v_call: TRBV5-4
j_call: TRBJ2-3
clone_size: few
cdr3_nt: TGTGCCAGCAGCTTGGCAGTACCCACAGATACGCAGTATTTT
cdr3_aa: CASSLAVPTDTQYF

d_call: TRBD1
v_call: TRBV30
j_call: TRBJ1-5
clone_size: .
cdr3_nt: TGTGCCTGGGGGACAGGGGTTCAAAAGCCCCAGCATTTT
cdr3_aa: CAWGTGVQKPQHF

d_call: TRBD2
v_call: TRBV6-1
j_call: TRBJ2-1
clone_size: .
cdr3_nt: TGTGCCAGCAGCGGGGGACTAGCGGGGACCAATGAGCAGTTCTTC
cdr3_aa: CASSGGLAGTNEQFF

d_call: TRBD1
v_call: TRBV6-1
j_call: TRBJ2-4
clone_size: .
cdr3_nt: TGTGCCAGCAGGATGGACAGGGGCCCAAACATTCAGTACTTC
cdr3_aa: CASRMDRGPNIQYF

d_call: .
v_call: TRBV12-5
j_call: TRBJ2-7
clone_size: .
cdr3_nt: TGTGCTAGTGGTCGGGGGGCGATCTACGAGCAGTACTTC
cdr3_aa: CASGRGAIYEQYF

d_call: TRBD1
v_call: TRBV5-4
j_call: TRBJ1-6
clone_size: few
cdr3_nt: TGTGCCAGCAGCCACACAATGGGACAGGGAAATTCACCCCTCCACTTT
cdr3_aa: CASSHTMGQGNSPLHF

d_call: TRBD2
v_call: TRBV6-5
j_call: TRBJ2-7
clone_size: few
cdr3_nt: TGTGCCAGCGGAAAACCGGGGGGCTCCTACGAGCAGTACTTC
cdr3_aa: CASGKPGGSYEQYF

d_call: TRBD2
v_call: TRBV6-5
j_call: TRBJ2-7
clone_size: few
cdr3_nt: TGTGCCAGCAGTTACCGCCTAGCGGGATTTTACGAGCAGTACTTC
cdr3_aa: CASSYRLAGFYEQYF

d_call: TRBD1
v_call: TRBV7-2
j_call: TRBJ1-2
clone_size: few
cdr3_nt: TGTGCCAGCAGCCCCCGCCGGGACAGGATAGGCTACACCTTC
cdr3_aa: CASSPRRDRIGYTF